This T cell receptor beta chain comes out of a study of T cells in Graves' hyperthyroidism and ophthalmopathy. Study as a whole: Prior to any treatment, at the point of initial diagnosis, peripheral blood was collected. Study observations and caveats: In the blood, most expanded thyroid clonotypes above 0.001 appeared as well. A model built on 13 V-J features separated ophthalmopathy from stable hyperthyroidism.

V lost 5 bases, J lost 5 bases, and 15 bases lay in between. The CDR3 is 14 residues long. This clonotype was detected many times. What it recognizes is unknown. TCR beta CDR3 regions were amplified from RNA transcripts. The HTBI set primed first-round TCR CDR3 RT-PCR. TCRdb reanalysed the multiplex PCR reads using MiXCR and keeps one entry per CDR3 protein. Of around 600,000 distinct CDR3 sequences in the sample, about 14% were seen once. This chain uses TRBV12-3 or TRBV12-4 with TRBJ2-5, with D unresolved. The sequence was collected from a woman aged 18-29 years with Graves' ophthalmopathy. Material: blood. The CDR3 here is CASSLSGPAETQYF. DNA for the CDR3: TGTGCCAGCAGTCTCTCGGGCCCTGCGGAGACCCAGTACTTC.